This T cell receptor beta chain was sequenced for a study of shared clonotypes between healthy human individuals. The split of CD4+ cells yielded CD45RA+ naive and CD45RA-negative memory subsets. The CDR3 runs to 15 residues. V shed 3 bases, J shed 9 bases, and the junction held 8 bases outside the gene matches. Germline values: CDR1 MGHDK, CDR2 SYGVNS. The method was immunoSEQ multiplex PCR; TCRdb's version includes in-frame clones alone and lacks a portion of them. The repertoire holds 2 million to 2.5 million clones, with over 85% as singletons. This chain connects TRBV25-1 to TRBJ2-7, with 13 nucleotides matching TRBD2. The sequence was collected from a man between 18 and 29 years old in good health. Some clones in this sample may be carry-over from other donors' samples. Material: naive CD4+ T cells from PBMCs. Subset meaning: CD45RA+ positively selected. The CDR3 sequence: CASSDHGTSGMGQYF. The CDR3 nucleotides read TGTGCCAGCAGTGACCACGGGACTAGCGGGATGGGGCAGTACTTC.